The 6 T cell receptor beta chains below all came from one sample that was sequenced in a study of cytomegalovirus exposure and HLA in healthy donors. The study ran its PCR with 60 Vbeta and 13 Jbeta primers. The protocol was immunoSEQ multiplex PCR, while the TCRdb copy is restricted to in-frame clones and leaves out a portion. The data contain some 110,000 clones, about 10% of them singletons. The specimen was PBMCs. Receptors were obtained from a man aged 25 to 40 in good health and CMV-seronegative.

J is TRBJ1-4 and V is TRBV28; TRBD1 agrees at 7 bases. The V and J ends lost 4 bases and 7 bases, in that order; junction bases with no gene match: 12. CDR1 MDHEN and CDR2 SYDVKM come from the germline V gene. This CDR3 is built from 16 residues. This chain's CDR3 is CASSSPTGEMGEKLFF. CDR3 in DNA: TGTGCCAGCAGTTCGCCAACAGGGGAAATGGGTGAAAAACTGTTTTTT.

This clone was counted only a few times. The chain combines TRBV19 with TRBJ2-2; 7 positions match TRBD1. From germline, CDR1 is LNHDA and CDR2 SQIVND (reference sequence). V dropped 7 bases and J dropped 5; count of bases not matched to a gene: 7. There are 14 residues in the CDR3. CDR3 nucleotides: TGTGCCAGTACTAGGGGCAGGGGGACCGGGGAGCTGTTTTTT. This gives the protein CASTRGRGTGELFF.

This clone was picked up a small number of times. The V call is TRBV30, the J call TRBJ2-2, with D possibly TRBD1 on 5 matching bases. CDR1 GTSNPN and CDR2 SVGIG come from the germline V gene (reference sequence). Between the trimmed V and J ends, which lost 5 bases and 7 bases, there was a span of 8 bases. The length of the CDR3 is 11 residues. CDR3 residues: CAWGTGGELFF. Written as DNA, the CDR3 is TGTGCCTGGGGAACAGGCGGGGAGCTGTTTTTT.

CDR3 nucleotides: TGCGCCAGCAGCCCCTCGGGCAGGGGGAATGAAAAACTGTTTTTT. Protein product: CASSPSGRGNEKLFF. This rearrangement joins TRBV4-1 to TRBJ1-4; 7 nucleotides match TRBD1. Looked up from germline, CDR1 is MGHRA and CDR2 is YSYEKL. The CDR3 runs to 15 residues. V shed 4 bases, J shed 5 bases, and the junction held 7 bases outside the gene matches.

This chain uses TRBV6-6 with TRBJ1-5; TRBD1 matches at 10 bases. There are 14 residues in the CDR3. J gave up 6 bases and V 6 bases, and 5 bases lay outside the gene matches. From germline, CDR1 is MNHNY and CDR2 SVGAGI (reference sequence). For the CDR3, the DNA is TGTGCCAGCAGATACCGGGACAGGGGTCAGCCCCAGCATTTT. This sequence encodes CASRYRDRGQPQHF.

This sequence joins TRBV6-1 and TRBJ2-2; D may be TRBD2 (6 bases). The ends were cut back, 2 bases at V and 3 bases at J, with 13 bases in the middle. Germline V CDR1 and CDR2: MNHNS, SASEGT. The CDR3 extends over 16 amino acids. Here the CDR3 DNA reads TGTGCCAGCAGTGAAAGGAGGGACCCTTACACCGGGGAGCTGTTTTTT. This encodes CASSERRDPYTGELFF.